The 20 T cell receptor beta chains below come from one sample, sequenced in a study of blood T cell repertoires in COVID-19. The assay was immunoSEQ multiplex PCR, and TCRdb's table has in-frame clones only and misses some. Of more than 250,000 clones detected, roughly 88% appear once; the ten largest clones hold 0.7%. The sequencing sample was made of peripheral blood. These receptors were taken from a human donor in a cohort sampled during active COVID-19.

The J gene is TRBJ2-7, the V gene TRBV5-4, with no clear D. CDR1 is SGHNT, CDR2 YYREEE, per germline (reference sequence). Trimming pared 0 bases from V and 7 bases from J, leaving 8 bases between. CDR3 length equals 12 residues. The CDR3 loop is CASSLANREQYF. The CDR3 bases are TGTGCCAGCAGCTTGGCCAATAGAGAGCAGTACTTC.

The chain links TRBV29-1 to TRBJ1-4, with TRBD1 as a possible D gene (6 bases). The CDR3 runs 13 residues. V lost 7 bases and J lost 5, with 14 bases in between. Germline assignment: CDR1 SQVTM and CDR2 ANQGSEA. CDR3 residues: CSGNTGTNEKLFF. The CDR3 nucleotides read TGCAGCGGCAACACAGGGACGAATGAAAAACTGTTTTTT.

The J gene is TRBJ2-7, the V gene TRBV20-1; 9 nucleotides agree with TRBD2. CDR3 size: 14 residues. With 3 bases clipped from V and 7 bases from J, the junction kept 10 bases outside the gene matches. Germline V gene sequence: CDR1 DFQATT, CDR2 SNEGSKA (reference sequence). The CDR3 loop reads CSASDGTSNWEQYF. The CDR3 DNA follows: TGCAGTGCTAGTGACGGGACTAGCAACTGGGAGCAGTACTTC.

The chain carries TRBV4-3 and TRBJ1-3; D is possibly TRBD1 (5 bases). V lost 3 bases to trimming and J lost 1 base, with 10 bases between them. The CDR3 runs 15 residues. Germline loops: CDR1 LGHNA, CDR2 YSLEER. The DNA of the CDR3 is TGCGCCAGCAGCCAGGACCGGGGGTCTGGAAACACCATATATTTT. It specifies CASSQDRGSGNTIYF.

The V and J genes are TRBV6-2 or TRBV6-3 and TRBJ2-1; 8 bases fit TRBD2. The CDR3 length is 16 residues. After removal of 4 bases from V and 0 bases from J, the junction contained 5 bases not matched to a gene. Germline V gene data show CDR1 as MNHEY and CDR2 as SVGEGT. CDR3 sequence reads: CASSSQRGSSYNEQFF. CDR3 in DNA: TGTGCCAGCAGTTCCCAGCGGGGGAGCTCCTACAATGAGCAGTTCTTC.

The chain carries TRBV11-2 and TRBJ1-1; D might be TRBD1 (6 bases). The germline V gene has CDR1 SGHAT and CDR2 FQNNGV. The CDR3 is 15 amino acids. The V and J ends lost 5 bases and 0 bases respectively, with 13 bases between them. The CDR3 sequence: CASSPRQVLNTEAFF. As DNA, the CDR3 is TGTGCCAGCAGCCCGAGACAGGTCCTGAACACTGAAGCTTTCTTT. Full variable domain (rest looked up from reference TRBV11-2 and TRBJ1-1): EAGVAQSPRYKIIEKRQSVAFWCNPISGHATLYWYQQILGQGPKLLIQFQNNGVVDDSQLPKDRFSAERLKGVDSTLKIQPAKLEDSAVYLCASSPRQVLNTEAFFGQGTRLTVV.

CDR3 sequence (DNA): TGTGCCAGCAGTGCCCGGGGTAGGGAGACAGATACGCAGTATTTT. It yields the protein CASSARGRETDTQYF. The chain recombines TRBV11-3 with TRBJ2-3; D is perhaps TRBD2 (5 bases). The V gene's germline CDR1 is SGHNT and CDR2 YENEEA. V was trimmed by 6 bases and J by 3 bases, leaving 16 bases between them. The CDR3 extends over 15 amino acids.

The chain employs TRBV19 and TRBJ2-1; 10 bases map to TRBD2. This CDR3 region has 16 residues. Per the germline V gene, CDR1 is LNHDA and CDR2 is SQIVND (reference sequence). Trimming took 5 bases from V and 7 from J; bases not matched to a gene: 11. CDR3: CASSPFLAGGSNEQFF. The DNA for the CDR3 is TGTGCCAGTAGTCCGTTCTTAGCGGGAGGATCTAATGAGCAGTTCTTC.

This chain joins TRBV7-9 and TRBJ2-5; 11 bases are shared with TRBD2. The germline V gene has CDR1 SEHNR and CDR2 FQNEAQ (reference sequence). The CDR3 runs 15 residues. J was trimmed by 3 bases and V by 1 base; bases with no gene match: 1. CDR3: CASSLVTSGKETQYF. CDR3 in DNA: TGTGCCAGCAGCTTAGTGACTAGCGGGAAAGAGACCCAGTACTTC.

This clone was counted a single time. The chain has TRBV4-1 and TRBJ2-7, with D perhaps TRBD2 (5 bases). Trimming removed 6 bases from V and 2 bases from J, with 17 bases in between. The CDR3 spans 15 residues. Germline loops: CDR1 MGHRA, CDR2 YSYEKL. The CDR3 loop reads CASRRNRDLTYEQYF. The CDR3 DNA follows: TGCGCCAGCAGACGGAACCGGGATCTGACCTACGAGCAGTACTTC.

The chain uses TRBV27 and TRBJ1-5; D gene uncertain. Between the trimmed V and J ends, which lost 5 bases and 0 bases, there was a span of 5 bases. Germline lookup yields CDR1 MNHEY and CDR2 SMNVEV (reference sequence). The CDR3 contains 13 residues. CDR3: CASSNYSNQPQHF. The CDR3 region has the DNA TGTGCCAGCAGTAATTATAGCAATCAGCCCCAGCATTTT.

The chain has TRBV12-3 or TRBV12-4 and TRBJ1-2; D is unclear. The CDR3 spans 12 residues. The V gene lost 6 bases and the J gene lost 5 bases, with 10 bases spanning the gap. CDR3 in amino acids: CASRQTEYGYTF. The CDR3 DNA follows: TGTGCCAGCAGGCAGACTGAGTATGGCTACACCTTC.

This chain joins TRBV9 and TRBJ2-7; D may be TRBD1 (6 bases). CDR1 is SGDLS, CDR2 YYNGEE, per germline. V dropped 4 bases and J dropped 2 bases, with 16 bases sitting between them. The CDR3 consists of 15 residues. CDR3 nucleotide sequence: TGTGCCAGCAGCCGTGCTGGGACAACCACCTACGAGCAGTACTTC. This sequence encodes CASSRAGTTTYEQYF.

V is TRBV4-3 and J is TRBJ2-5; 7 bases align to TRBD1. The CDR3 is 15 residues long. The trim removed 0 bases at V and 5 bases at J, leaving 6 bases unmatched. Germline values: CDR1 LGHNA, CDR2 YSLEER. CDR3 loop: CASSQDLGGGETQYF. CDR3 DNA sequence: TGCGCCAGCAGCCAAGATTTAGGGGGCGGCGAGACCCAGTACTTC.

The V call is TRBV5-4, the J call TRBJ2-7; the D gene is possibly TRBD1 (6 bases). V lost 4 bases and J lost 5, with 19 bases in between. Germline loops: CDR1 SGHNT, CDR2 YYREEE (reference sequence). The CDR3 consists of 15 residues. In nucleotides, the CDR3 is TGTGCCAGCAGCCTCGGACAGCCCGGAGTCCACGAGCAGTACTTC. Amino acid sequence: CASSLGQPGVHEQYF. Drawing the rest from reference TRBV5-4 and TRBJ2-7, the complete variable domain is ETGVTQSPTHLIKTRGQQVTLRCSSQSGHNTVSWYQQALGQGPQFIFQYYREEENGRGNFPPRFSGLQFPNYSSELNVNALELDDSALYLCASSLGQPGVHEQYFGPGTRLTVT.

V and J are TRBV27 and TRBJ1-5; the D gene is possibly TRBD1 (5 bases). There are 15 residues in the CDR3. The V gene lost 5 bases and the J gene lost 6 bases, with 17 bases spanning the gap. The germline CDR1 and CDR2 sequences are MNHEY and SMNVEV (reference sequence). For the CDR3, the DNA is TGTGCCAGCAGTATCCGAATTGGGGGAGGTCAGCCCCAGCATTTT. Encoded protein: CASSIRIGGGQPQHF.

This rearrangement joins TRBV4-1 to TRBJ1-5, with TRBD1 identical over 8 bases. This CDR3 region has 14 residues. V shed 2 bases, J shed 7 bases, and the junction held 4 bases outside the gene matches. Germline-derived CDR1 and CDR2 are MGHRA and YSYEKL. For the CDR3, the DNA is TGCGCCAGCAGCCAACAGGGGGCGAGGCAGCCCCAGCATTTT. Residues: CASSQQGARQPQHF.

CDR3 loop: CASSVGIGTGANEKLFF. DNA for the CDR3: TGTGCCAGCAGCGTAGGAATCGGGACAGGGGCAAATGAAAAACTGTTTTTT. The V gene is TRBV9, the J gene TRBJ1-4; 10 nucleotides match TRBD1. Germline V gives CDR1 SGDLS, CDR2 YYNGEE. J lost 5 bases, V lost 0 bases, and 7 bases had no gene match. The CDR3 is 17 amino acids.

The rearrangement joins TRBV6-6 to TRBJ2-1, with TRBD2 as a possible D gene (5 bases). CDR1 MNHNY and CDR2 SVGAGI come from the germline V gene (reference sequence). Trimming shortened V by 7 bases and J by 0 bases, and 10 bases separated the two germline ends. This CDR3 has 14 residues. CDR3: CASNVGSSYNEQFF. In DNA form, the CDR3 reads TGTGCCAGCAATGTTGGGAGCTCCTACAATGAGCAGTTCTTC.

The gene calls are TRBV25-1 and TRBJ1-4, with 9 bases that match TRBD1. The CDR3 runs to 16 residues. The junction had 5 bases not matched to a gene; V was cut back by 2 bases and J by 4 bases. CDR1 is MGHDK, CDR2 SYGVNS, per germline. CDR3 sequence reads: CASSEMATGGNEKLFF. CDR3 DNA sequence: TGTGCCAGCAGTGAAATGGCGACAGGGGGTAATGAAAAACTGTTTTTT.